The 16 T cell receptor beta chains reported below all come from one sample, sequenced in a study of blood T cell repertoires in COVID-19. The protocol was immunoSEQ multiplex PCR, while the TCRdb copy is restricted to in-frame clones and leaves out a portion. The sample has approximately 210,000 clones; roughly 84% are singletons. The sample comprised peripheral blood. These receptors came from a man in his forties with active or convalescent COVID-19.

The rearrangement uses TRBV3-1 (or the pseudogene TRBV3-2) and TRBJ2-7; 9 bases agree with TRBD2. Germline V lookup: CDR1 LGHDT, CDR2 YNNKEL (reference sequence). CDR3 size: 15 residues. Losses at the gene ends were 0 bases for V and 6 bases for J; bases not matched to a gene: 6. The CDR3 DNA is TGTGCCAGCAGCCAAGATTGGCTAGCGGGGCTCGAGCAGTACTTC. Protein: CASSQDWLAGLEQYF.

The chain carries TRBV30 and TRBJ2-7, with 11 bases fitting TRBD2. This CDR3 region has 13 residues. Germline values: CDR1 GTSNPN, CDR2 SVGIG (reference sequence). With V trimmed by 5 bases and J by 1 base, 1 base remained unmatched. The DNA of the CDR3 is TGTGCCTGGGCTAGCGGGGGGTCCTACGAGCAGTACTTC. Residues: CAWASGGSYEQYF.

This clone showed up just once. The gene calls are TRBV28 and TRBJ2-1, with D possibly TRBD2 on 5 matching bases. The germline gives CDR1 MDHEN, CDR2 SYDVKM. V dropped 6 bases and J dropped 2 bases, with 8 bases sitting between them. The CDR3 contains 13 residues. The CDR3 protein is CASSGLTYNEQFF. The CDR3 DNA reads as TGTGCCAGCAGCGGACTGACCTACAATGAGCAGTTCTTC.

The table lists this clone with a few counts. The chain carries TRBV29-1 and TRBJ1-2; D gene ambiguous. The V end lost 6 bases, the J end lost 6 bases, and 17 bases lay between the germline ends. Germline-derived CDR1 and CDR2 are SQVTM and ANQGSEA. The CDR3 loop spans 13 amino acids. The CDR3 region has the DNA TGCAGCGTCGCTCGTCTCCGTCGGGATGGCTACACCTTC. Amino acid sequence: CSVARLRRDGYTF.

The genes are TRBV28 and TRBJ1-1; TRBD1 matches 7 bases. Germline CDR1 is MDHEN and CDR2 is SYDVKM. V lost 6 bases, J lost 4 bases, and 8 bases stayed unmatched. This CDR3 is 14 amino acids long. The CDR3 reads CASRALQGSTEAFF. The DNA of the CDR3 is TGTGCCAGCAGAGCCCTACAGGGGTCCACTGAAGCTTTCTTT.

The CDR3 region has the DNA TGTGCCAGCAGCTTCGGATTGGGGGGTAGCACAGATACGCAGTATTTT. Its protein product is CASSFGLGGSTDTQYF. The V and J genes are TRBV3-1 (or the pseudogene TRBV3-2) and TRBJ2-3; the D gene is possibly TRBD2 (6 bases). The CDR3 extends over 16 amino acids. Trimming removed 5 bases from V and 0 bases from J, with 15 bases in between. Germline lookup yields CDR1 LGHDT and CDR2 YNNKEL (reference sequence).

The chain has TRBV29-1 and TRBJ2-7; perhaps TRBD2 as D (5 bases). The CDR3 is 13 residues long. Germline V gene sequence: CDR1 SQVTM, CDR2 ANQGSEA. Trimming shortened V by 4 bases and J by 1 base, and 11 bases separated the two germline ends. CDR3 amino acids: CSVALLVSYEQYF. The DNA for the CDR3 is TGCAGCGTTGCCCTACTAGTTTCCTACGAGCAGTACTTC.

This chain links TRBV28 with TRBJ1-2; 10 nucleotides align to TRBD1. In germline, CDR1 is MDHEN, CDR2 SYDVKM. The junction had 5 bases not matched to a gene; V was cut back by 10 bases and J by 6 bases. The CDR3 spans 12 residues. The CDR3 DNA sequence: TGTGCCACTTCTGGACAGGGGGATGGCTACACCTTC. Its translation is CATSGQGDGYTF.

This chain connects TRBV6-4 to TRBJ1-5; maybe TRBD1 (5 bases). Germline V gives CDR1 MRHNA, CDR2 SNTAGT. V gave up 3 bases and J gave up 2 bases, with 17 bases separating them. This CDR3 spans 17 amino acids. Here the CDR3 DNA reads TGTGCCAGCAGTGATGGAAGAGGGGAGGAGGGCAATCAGCCCCAGCATTTT. It yields the protein CASSDGRGEEGNQPQHF.

The rearrangement joins TRBV5-4 to TRBJ1-1; D is perhaps TRBD1 (6 bases). Germline V lookup: CDR1 SGHNT, CDR2 YYREEE (reference sequence). This CDR3 comprises 15 residues. The V and J ends lost 2 bases and 1 base respectively, with 12 bases between them. The CDR3 region is CASSFTGGRNTEAFF. Written as DNA, the CDR3 is TGTGCCAGCAGCTTTACGGGGGGCAGGAACACTGAAGCTTTCTTT.

V and J are TRBV19 and TRBJ1-5; 7 bases agree with TRBD1. CDR3 length equals 15 residues. In germline, CDR1 is LNHDA, CDR2 SQIVND (reference sequence). The trim removed 3 bases at V and 2 bases at J, leaving 4 bases unmatched. CDR3 DNA: TGTGCCAGTAGTATCCCCGGACAGGGCAATCAGCCCCAGCATTTT. Translating it yields CASSIPGQGNQPQHF.

The chain uses TRBV19 and TRBJ1-5, with D tentatively TRBD1 (5 bases). Looked up from germline, CDR1 is LNHDA and CDR2 is SQIVND (reference sequence). V was clipped by 3 bases and J by 5 bases, with 14 bases between them. The CDR3 sequence is 15 residues long. The DNA for the CDR3 is TGTGCCAGTAGTATTTGGGTTCGGGGGGATCAGCCCCAGCATTTT. This translates into CASSIWVRGDQPQHF.

The chain has TRBV29-1 and TRBJ2-3; 7 bases agree with TRBD2. The CDR3 is made up of 15 amino acids. Per the germline V gene, CDR1 is SQVTM and CDR2 is ANQGSEA. The V and J ends lost 7 bases and 0 bases, in that order; junction bases with no gene match: 10. In nucleotides, the CDR3 is TGCAGCGGAAAACTAGCGCGAACTAGCACAGATACGCAGTATTTT. It codes for CSGKLARTSTDTQYF.

The V call is TRBV7-9, the J call TRBJ1-1; tentatively, D is TRBD1 (5 bases). The CDR3 extends over 13 amino acids. Trimming cost V 3 bases and J 4 bases, with 9 bases left between them. The germline gives CDR1 SEHNR, CDR2 FQNEAQ (reference sequence). The CDR3 here is CASSFGTSTEAFF. CDR3 DNA sequence: TGTGCCAGCAGCTTCGGGACTAGCACTGAAGCTTTCTTT.

This rearrangement joins TRBV20-1 to TRBJ2-1; 10 bases agree with TRBD2. The germline V gene has CDR1 DFQATT and CDR2 SNEGSKA (reference sequence). The V gene end was trimmed by 3 bases and the J gene end by 5 bases; junction bases not matched to a gene: 10. The CDR3 is 16 amino acids. CDR3 in amino acids: CSASPPSGRGHNEQFF. CDR3 DNA sequence: TGCAGTGCTAGTCCCCCTAGCGGGAGAGGCCACAATGAGCAGTTCTTC.

The chain links TRBV11-2 to TRBJ1-2; D is possibly TRBD1 (6 bases). This CDR3 region has 13 residues. Trimming cost V 5 bases and J 6 bases, with 13 bases left between them. Germline V gives CDR1 SGHAT, CDR2 FQNNGV. The CDR3 DNA reads as TGTGCCAGCAGCGTCGGACAGCTAGATGGCTACACCTTC. The encoded protein is CASSVGQLDGYTF.